This entry describes one T cell receptor beta chain. This record comes from a study of blood T cell repertoires in COVID-19. Study overall: Acute and convalescent COVID-19 specimens originated in the United States, Italy and Spain. PBMCs, B-cell-depleted T cells, or T cells were the source of the cDNA or gDNA that made up the material.

Trimming cost V 5 bases and J 4 bases; bases outside gene matches: 8. The germline CDR1 and CDR2 sequences are KGHSH and LQKENI. CDR3 length: 16 residues. Authors' processing steps: Amplification of reference gene primers was used by the study to estimate nucleated cell counts. This table comes from immunoSEQ multiplex PCR, and its TCRdb copy is limited to in-frame clones, with some not included. The DNA gave D and trimming, while V, J and clone size come from that table. The sample shows 200,000 to 300,000 clones, roughly 77% of them seen only once. The material sequenced was peripheral blood. This receptor was obtained from a woman of 80 years or more with acute or convalescent COVID-19. The J gene is TRBJ2-3, the V gene TRBV18; 11 bases are shared with TRBD2. The CDR3 is CASSTDGSGGADTQYF. The DNA for the CDR3 is TGTGCCAGCTCAACCGATGGTAGCGGGGGGGCAGATACGCAGTATTTT.